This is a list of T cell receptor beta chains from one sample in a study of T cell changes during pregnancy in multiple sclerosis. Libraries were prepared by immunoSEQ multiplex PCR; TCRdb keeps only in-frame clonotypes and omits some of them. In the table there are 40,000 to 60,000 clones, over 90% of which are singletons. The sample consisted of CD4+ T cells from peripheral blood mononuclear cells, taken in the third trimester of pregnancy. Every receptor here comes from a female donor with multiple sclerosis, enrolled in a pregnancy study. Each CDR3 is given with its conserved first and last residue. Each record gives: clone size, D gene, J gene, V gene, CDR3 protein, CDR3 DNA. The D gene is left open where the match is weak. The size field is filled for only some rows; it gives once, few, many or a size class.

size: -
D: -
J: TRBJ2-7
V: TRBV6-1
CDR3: CAIEGGRGFSYEQYF
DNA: TGTGCCATCGAGGGTGGCAGGGGCTTCTCCTACGAGCAGTACTTC

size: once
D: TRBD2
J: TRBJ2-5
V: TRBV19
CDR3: CASSPTPSGGRRETQYF
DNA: TGTGCCAGTAGTCCTACTCCTAGCGGGGGGCGACGGGAGACCCAGTACTTC

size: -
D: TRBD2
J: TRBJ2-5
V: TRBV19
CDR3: CASSFGLAGVGETQYF
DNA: TGTGCCAGTAGTTTCGGACTAGCGGGGGTCGGAGAGACCCAGTACTTC

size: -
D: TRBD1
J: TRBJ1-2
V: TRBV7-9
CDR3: CASSNRGYGYTF
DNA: TGTGCCAGCAGCAACAGGGGCTATGGCTACACCTTC

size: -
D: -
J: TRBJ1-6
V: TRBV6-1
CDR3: CASSEKGTRQYSPLHF
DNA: TGTGCCAGCAGTGAAAAGGGTACGAGACAGTATTCACCCCTCCACTTT

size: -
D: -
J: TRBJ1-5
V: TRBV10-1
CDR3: CASSRTGNQPQHF
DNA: TGCGCCAGCAGTCGGACAGGCAATCAGCCCCAGCATTTT

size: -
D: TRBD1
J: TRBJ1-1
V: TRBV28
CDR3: CASSLGIGAGGTEAFF
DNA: TGTGCCAGCAGTTTGGGGATCGGGGCAGGGGGTACTGAAGCTTTCTTT

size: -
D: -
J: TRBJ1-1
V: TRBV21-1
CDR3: CASSNSGDDTEAFF
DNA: TGTGCCAGCAGCAACTCGGGTGACGACACTGAAGCTTTCTTT

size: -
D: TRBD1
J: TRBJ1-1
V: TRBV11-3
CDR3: CASAPGQGDRVAFF
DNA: TGTGCCAGCGCTCCGGGACAGGGGGATCGAGTGGCTTTCTTT

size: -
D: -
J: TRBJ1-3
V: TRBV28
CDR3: CASSLYRAPAGNTIYF
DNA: TGTGCCAGCAGTTTATACAGGGCGCCGGCCGGAAACACCATATATTTT

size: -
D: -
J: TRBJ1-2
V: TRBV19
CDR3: CASSIASGFSGYTF
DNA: TGTGCCAGTAGTATAGCCTCAGGTTTTTCTGGCTACACCTTC

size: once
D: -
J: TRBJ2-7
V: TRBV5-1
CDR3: CASSGKDRKTYEQYF
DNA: TGCGCCAGCAGCGGAAAGGACAGAAAGACGTACGAGCAGTACTTC

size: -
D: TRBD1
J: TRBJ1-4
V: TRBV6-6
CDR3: CASRDTGADEKLFF
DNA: TGTGCCAGCAGGGACACAGGGGCGGATGAAAAACTGTTTTTT

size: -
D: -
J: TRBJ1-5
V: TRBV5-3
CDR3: CTETSNQPQHF
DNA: TGTACGGAGACTAGCAATCAGCCCCAGCATTTT

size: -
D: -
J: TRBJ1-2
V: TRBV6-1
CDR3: CASSEGGRTFGYTF
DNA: TGTGCCAGCAGTGAAGGTGGCAGAACGTTTGGCTACACCTTC

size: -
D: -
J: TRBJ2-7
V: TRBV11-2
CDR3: CASSSNRGSYEQYF
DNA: TGTGCCAGCAGCTCTAACCGAGGCTCCTACGAGCAGTACTTC

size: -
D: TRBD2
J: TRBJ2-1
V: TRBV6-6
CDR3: CASSYSRAGGRNEQFF
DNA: TGTGCCAGCAGTTACTCGAGAGCGGGGGGCCGGAATGAGCAGTTCTTC

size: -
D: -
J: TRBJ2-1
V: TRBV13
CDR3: CASSLVGGPHNEQFF
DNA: TGTGCCAGCAGCTTAGTGGGGGGGCCACACAATGAGCAGTTCTTC

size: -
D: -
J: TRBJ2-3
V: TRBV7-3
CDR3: CASSETQDTQYF
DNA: TGTGCCAGCAGCGAGACACAAGATACGCAGTATTTT

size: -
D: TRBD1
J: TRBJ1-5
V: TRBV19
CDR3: CASSIGDRVNQPQHF
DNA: TGTGCCAGTAGTATAGGGGACAGGGTCAATCAGCCCCAGCATTTT

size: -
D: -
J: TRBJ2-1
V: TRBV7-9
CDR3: CASSLVGASYNEQFF
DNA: TGTGCCAGCAGCTTAGTGGGGGCGTCCTACAATGAGCAGTTCTTC

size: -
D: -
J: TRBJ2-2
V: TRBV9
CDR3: CASSVGLLNTGELFF
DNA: TGTGCCAGCAGCGTGGGACTTTTGAACACCGGGGAGCTGTTTTTT

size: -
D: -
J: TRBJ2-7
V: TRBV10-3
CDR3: CAISEGGRTYEQYF
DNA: TGTGCCATCAGTGAAGGAGGGCGAACCTACGAGCAGTACTTC

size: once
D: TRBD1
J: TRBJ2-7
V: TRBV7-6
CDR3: CASSSYRGSEQYF
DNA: TGTGCCAGCAGCTCCTACAGGGGGTCCGAGCAGTACTTC

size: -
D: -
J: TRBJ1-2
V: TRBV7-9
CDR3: CASSLEGVLRYGYTF
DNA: TGTGCCAGCAGCTTAGAGGGGGTCCTTCGCTATGGCTACACCTTC

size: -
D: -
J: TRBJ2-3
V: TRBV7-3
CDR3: CASSLLQVGDTQYF
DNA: TGTGCCAGCAGCTTACTACAGGTTGGGGATACGCAGTATTTT

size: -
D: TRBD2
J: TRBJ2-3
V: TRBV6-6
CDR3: CASSYEGLEYDTQYF
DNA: TGTGCCAGCAGTTACGAGGGACTAGAGTACGATACGCAGTATTTT

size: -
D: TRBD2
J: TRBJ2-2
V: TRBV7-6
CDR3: CASSLTLPGGANTGELFF
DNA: TGTGCCAGCAGCTTAACCCTTCCCGGGGGGGCGAACACCGGGGAGCTGTTTTTT

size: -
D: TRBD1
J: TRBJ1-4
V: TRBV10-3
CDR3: CAVGQAAEKLFF
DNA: TGTGCCGTGGGACAGGCTGCTGAAAAACTGTTTTTT

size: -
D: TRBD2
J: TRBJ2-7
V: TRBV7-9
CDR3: CASSWGLAGGPPREQYF
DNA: TGTGCCAGCAGCTGGGGACTAGCGGGGGGGCCCCCTCGGGAGCAGTACTTC

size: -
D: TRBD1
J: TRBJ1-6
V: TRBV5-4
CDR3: CASSWGQGWLNSPLHF
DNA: TGTGCCAGCAGCTGGGGACAGGGCTGGCTAAATTCACCCCTCCACTTT

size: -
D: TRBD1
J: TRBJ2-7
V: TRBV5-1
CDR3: CASRPFDRADYEQYF
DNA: TGCGCCAGCAGACCCTTTGACAGGGCGGACTACGAGCAGTACTTC

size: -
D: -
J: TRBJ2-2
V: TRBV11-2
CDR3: CASSSWRKNTGELFF
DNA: TGTGCCAGCAGTAGTTGGCGGAAAAACACCGGGGAGCTGTTTTTT

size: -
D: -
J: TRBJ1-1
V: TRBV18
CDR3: CASSPGDRRNTEAFF
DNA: TGTGCCAGCTCACCAGGAGACAGGAGGAACACTGAAGCTTTCTTT

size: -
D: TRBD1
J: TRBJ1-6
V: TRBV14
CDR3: CASSQDAFLKWDRAAPLHF
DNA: TGTGCCAGCAGCCAAGATGCATTTCTGAAGTGGGACAGGGCGGCACCCCTCCACTTT

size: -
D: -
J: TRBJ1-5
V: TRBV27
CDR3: CASSLFQRHQPQHF
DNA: TGTGCCAGCAGTTTATTTCAGCGTCATCAGCCCCAGCATTTT

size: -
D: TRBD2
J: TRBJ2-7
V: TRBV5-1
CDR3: CASSRTGLAGAPEQYF
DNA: TGCGCCAGCAGCCGGACGGGACTAGCGGGGGCCCCCGAGCAGTACTTC

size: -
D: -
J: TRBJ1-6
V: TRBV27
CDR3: CASSLSEGGNSPLHF
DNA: TGTGCCAGCAGTTTATCGGAAGGCGGTAATTCACCCCTCCACTTT

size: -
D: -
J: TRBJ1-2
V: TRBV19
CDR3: CASSIVDTYGYGYTF
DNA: TGTGCCAGTAGTATAGTCGACACCTACGGCTATGGCTACACCTTC

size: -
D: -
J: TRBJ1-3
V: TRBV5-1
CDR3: CASSLEQGSSGNTIYF
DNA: TGCGCCAGCAGCTTGGAGCAGGGGAGCTCTGGAAACACCATATATTTT

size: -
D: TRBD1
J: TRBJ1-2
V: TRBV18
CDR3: CASSTDREIGYTF
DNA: TGTGCCAGCTCAACCGACAGGGAGATTGGCTACACCTTC

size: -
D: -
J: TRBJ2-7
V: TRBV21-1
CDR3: CASSQYEQYF
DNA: TGTGCCAGCAGTCAGTACGAGCAGTACTTC